This TCR beta chain stems from a study of T cells in Graves' hyperthyroidism and ophthalmopathy. Study-wide context: Blood was drawn when the patient was first diagnosed and still untreated. Whole-study results and caveats: Researchers report that a 13 V-J model separated ophthalmopathy from stable hyperthyroidism. Most expanded thyroid clonotypes above 0.001 also appeared in blood.

Authors of the study amplified TCR beta CDR3 regions from RNA transcripts. A set of HTBI primers served as the primers for a first-round RT-PCR of the TCR CDR3. MiXCR, run by TCRdb on the multiplex PCR reads, gives a single entry per CDR3 protein. Here the sample spans some 460,000 distinct CDR3 sequences, 15% to 18% being singletons. The V end was cut by 1 base, the J end by 0 bases, with 10 bases between. The CDR3 loop spans 17 amino acids. Germline assignment: CDR1 LGHDT and CDR2 YNNKEL (reference sequence). In its sample, this clonotype was seen many times. Its antigen is unknown. Clinicians diagnosed patients from clinical symptoms, serum thyroxine and TRAb, thyroid ultrasound and orbital computed tomography.

This sequence originates from a woman aged 18-29 years with Graves' hyperthyroidism. The chain has TRBV3-1 and TRBJ2-6, with D hard to call. The sequenced sample was blood. CDR3 region: CASSQADPGSGANVLTF. Written as DNA, the CDR3 is TGTGCCAGCAGCCAAGCTGACCCTGGCTCTGGGGCCAACGTCCTGACTTTC.